This T cell receptor (beta chain) was recovered during a study of T-cell memory formation after mild COVID-19. Study-wide results and caveats: Among CD4+ contracting clones, most were CM and EM, and CD8+ ones EMRA. Later expanders leaned toward CD4+, whereas clones contracting from day 15 to 85 were balanced CD4/CD8. Some responding clones appeared in pre-infection memory, suggesting cross-reactive memory joined.

This clonotype appeared a few times. Its antigen is as yet unknown. TCR alpha and TCR beta cDNA libraries carrying sample barcodes and UMIs were produced by 5'RACE using constant-segment primers. Using its own MiXCR run on the 5' RACE reads, TCRdb lists one record per CDR3 protein. The sample includes under 550,000 distinct CDR3 sequences, approximately 18% of them seen just once. Trimming removed 5 bases at V and 2 bases at J, with 10 bases between. The CDR3 contains 15 residues. The receptor was derived from an adult woman who had mild COVID-19 (a few samples of this study predate the infection). Cell type and time point are not known. The chain employs TRBV12-3 or TRBV12-4 and TRBJ2-6; D remains unclear. Sequencing input: PBMCs or a T cell subset sorted from them (not recorded which). The CDR3, as DNA: TGTGCCAGCAGTCTATACAGCACTGGGGCCAACGTCCTGACTTTC. Amino acids: CASSLYSTGANVLTF.